Included here is one T cell receptor beta chain sequence, with context. Its cognate antigen has yet to be identified. Base qualities are missing; no much larger clone stands one base away. These data are taken from a study of T cell repertoires in cytomegalovirus infection (dated by TCRdb to about 2019). Regarding the study in general: Donor HLA type was relevant to the analysis, because carriage of CMV infection together with the matching HLA type was indicated by public TCR beta signatures. On the study overall, not on this receptor specifically: The ex vivo response was dominated by HLA-C-restricted CMV-specific TCR beta clonotypes, and the single most frequent clonotype in two of eight donors was supplied by these HLA-C-restricted clonotypes. Cumulative frequency of public TCR beta family members discriminated carriers of CMV infection plus the relevant HLA type in this cohort and an independent approximately 340-donor cohort.

Germline trimming: 1 base from V, 7 bases from J; junction bases outside gene matches: 9. The germline V gene (reference sequence) supplies CDR1 SGHKS and CDR2 YYEKEE. The CDR3 numbers 15 residues from cysteine through valine. Of all the DNA, just the CDR3 is kept, 45 bases in frame from base 1. The sequencing machine was an Illumina HiSeq 1500. Clones were called with MiXCR by TCRdb after fastp trimmed the public reads at Q25, and only in-frame beta chains were retained. Entries are consolidated by CDR3 protein sequence, retaining the most common genes and DNA. The sample table lists roughly 600,000 distinct CDR3 sequences, roughly 24% of them with a count of one. Together, the top ten hold 8% of the sample.

The TCR originated in a human donor in good health (CMV status not recorded). Some clones in this sample may be carry-over from other donors' samples. Source material: CD8+ T cells from PBMCs. The receptor chain draws on TRBV5-5 and TRBJ2-7, and 9 junction bases match TRBD2. The CDR3 protein: CASSLIAGDLNEQYV. Here is the DNA: TGTGCCAGCAGCTTGATAGCGGGGGATCTTAATGAGCAGTACGTC.